This paragraph covers one T cell receptor (beta chain) sequence. The antigen is unknown. The V end lost 4 bases, the J end lost 4 bases, and 16 bases lay between the germline ends. CDR1 is DFQATT and CDR2 is SNEGSKA in the germline V gene (reference sequence). The length of the CDR3 is 14 residues. The source of the sample is a study of blood T cells in healthy people across ages. Turning to the study itself: Capture by template switching was about one barcoded beta molecule per two T cells.

Study-wide findings and caveats: Long-lived and aged donors differed, with more naive CD4+ cells and higher diversity in the long-lived.

Sample-barcoded 5' priming and a J-beta primer mix drove a second PCR of roughly 7 to 11 cycles. TCRdb processed the 5' RACE reads anew with MiXCR; each CDR3 protein has one entry. This sample carries about 680,000 distinct CDR3 sequences, more than 40% of them seen once, and the ten largest clones take roughly 31%. The sequence came from an older woman in good health. The source material was blood. J is TRBJ1-1 and V is TRBV20-1; D unresolved. This chain's CDR3 is CSAIVKTGSTEAFF. The CDR3 DNA reads TGCAGTGCTATAGTTAAAACGGGGAGCACTGAAGCTTTCTTT.